These 16 T cell receptor beta chains were all obtained from the same sample, sequenced in a study of cytomegalovirus exposure and HLA in healthy donors. PCR was performed using 60 Vbeta and 13 Jbeta primers. Using immunoSEQ multiplex PCR, the repertoire was profiled, and TCRdb retains in-frame clones only, with some absent. This sample's table has about 130,000 clones. Sequenced sample: PBMCs. The receptors shown here come from a woman aged 55-70 years in good health and CMV-seronegative.

The chain combines TRBV6-5 with TRBJ2-7; 10 bases match TRBD1. The CDR3 has 16 amino acids. V shed 0 bases and J 4 bases; nucleotides not matched to a gene: 6. The germline CDR1 and CDR2 sequences are MNHEY and SVGAGI. In nucleotides, the CDR3 is TGTGCCAGCAGTTACTCGAGAGGGACAGGGGTATACGAGCAGTACTTC. Its protein is CASSYSRGTGVYEQYF.

J is TRBJ1-4 and V is TRBV4-2; 9 bases agree with TRBD1. The V segment lost 4 bases and the J segment 4 bases; nucleotides outside the gene matches: 10. Germline V gene lookup returns CDR1 LGHNA and CDR2 YNFKEQ. The CDR3 spans 17 residues. The CDR3 reads CASSRVGTGIINEKLFF. Written as DNA, the CDR3 is TGTGCCAGCAGCCGCGTTGGGACAGGGATCATTAATGAAAAACTGTTTTTT.

This chain uses TRBV18 with TRBJ2-1; 10 positions agree with TRBD2. The CDR3 extends over 16 amino acids. The V segment lost 3 bases and the J segment 7 bases; nucleotides outside the gene matches: 9. The germline V gene has CDR1 KGHSH and CDR2 LQKENI. Here the CDR3 reads CASSPGTSERANEQFF. The CDR3 region has the DNA TGTGCCAGCTCACCGGGGACTAGCGAGAGAGCTAATGAGCAGTTCTTC.

The chain is built from TRBV6-6 and TRBJ1-2; no clear D. This CDR3 is 11 amino acids long. Germline assignment: CDR1 MNHNY and CDR2 SVGAGI (reference sequence). The CDR3 sequence: CAVASEDGYTF. Here the CDR3 DNA reads TGTGCGGTGGCGTCGGAGGATGGCTACACCTTC.

This chain connects TRBV6-1 to TRBJ2-7; the match to TRBD2 covers 7 bases. This CDR3 contains 13 residues. The germline V gene has CDR1 MNHNS and CDR2 SASEGT. J gave up 4 bases and V 6 bases, and 6 bases lay outside the gene matches. This CDR3 is CASRGTTVYEQYF. The CDR3 DNA reads as TGTGCCAGCAGGGGGACTACGGTTTACGAGCAGTACTTC.

The chain employs TRBV4-1 and TRBJ2-2; D is perhaps TRBD2 (6 bases). Trimming took off 4 bases at V and 7 bases at J, with 16 bases between the two ends. CDR3 length: 15 residues. CDR1 and CDR2 from the germline V gene are MGHRA and YSYEKL. The CDR3 protein is CASSLGVARGGELFF. The CDR3 bases are TGCGCCAGCAGCCTAGGGGTAGCGCGGGGCGGGGAGCTGTTTTTT.

This chain links TRBV5-1 with TRBJ2-1, with TRBD1 as a possible D gene (6 bases). This CDR3 contains 14 residues. Germline values: CDR1 SGHRS, CDR2 YFSETQ. Trimming pared 3 bases from V and 6 bases from J, leaving 13 bases between. CDR3 loop: CASSWVEGGNEQFF. In DNA, the CDR3 is TGCGCCAGCAGCTGGGTCGAAGGGGGCAATGAGCAGTTCTTC.

The rearrangement links TRBV6-1 to TRBJ1-3; D is undetermined. The CDR3 loop spans 15 amino acids. Trimming shortened V by 7 bases and J by 0 bases, and 13 bases separated the two germline ends. Germline V gene lookup returns CDR1 MNHNS and CDR2 SASEGT. The CDR3 is CASIDGVHSGNTIYF. For the CDR3, the DNA is TGTGCCAGCATCGACGGGGTACACTCTGGAAACACCATATATTTT.

V is TRBV9 and J is TRBJ1-1; 7 bases align to TRBD1. CDR3 length: 17 amino acids. With 1 base clipped from V and 4 bases from J, the junction kept 13 bases outside the gene matches. Germline V gene lookup returns CDR1 SGDLS and CDR2 YYNGEE. In DNA, the CDR3 is TGTGCCAGCAGCGTACACGCCAAGGCAGGGGGTAGCACTGAAGCTTTCTTT. It codes for CASSVHAKAGGSTEAFF.

The J gene is TRBJ2-7, the V gene TRBV28, with a tentative D call TRBD1 (5 bases). This CDR3 has 14 residues. Trimming took 3 bases from V and 0 from J, leaving 9 bases between them. Germline-derived CDR1 and CDR2 are MDHEN and SYDVKM. DNA of the CDR3: TGTGCCAGCAGTTTCCAGGGTTCCTCCTACGAGCAGTACTTC. Translation: CASSFQGSSYEQYF.

The CDR3 sequence: CASSVGTGSTGGYTF. The CDR3 nucleotides read TGTGCCAGCAGCGTAGGGACAGGGTCAACCGGTGGCTACACCTTC. The gene calls are TRBV9 and TRBJ1-2, with 8 bases matching TRBD1. The CDR3 consists of 15 residues. The junction had 8 bases not matched to a gene; V was cut back by 0 bases and J by 7 bases. Per germline, CDR1 SGDLS and CDR2 YYNGEE.

The chain combines TRBV29-1 with TRBJ2-7, with 8 bases aligning to TRBD2. Germline V gene data show CDR1 as SQVTM and CDR2 as ANQGSEA. CDR3 length: 13 residues. V shed 7 bases, J shed 0 bases, and the junction held 5 bases outside the gene matches. The CDR3 nucleotides are TGCAGCGCATTAGCGGGGTTCTCCTACGAGCAGTACTTC. Translated, it gives CSALAGFSYEQYF.

V and J are TRBV9 and TRBJ2-7; 8 positions agree with TRBD2. Germline loops: CDR1 SGDLS, CDR2 YYNGEE. Trimming removed 0 bases from V and 5 bases from J; junction bases left unmatched: 10. The CDR3 length is 16 residues. CDR3 sequence (DNA): TGTGCCAGCAGCGTAGGGGGAGCGGGAGTAACAGACGAGCAGTACTTC. This translates into CASSVGGAGVTDEQYF.

The chain has TRBV28 and TRBJ2-7; 10 nucleotides match TRBD1. V lost 7 bases, J lost 2 bases, and 8 bases stayed unmatched. There are 15 residues in the CDR3. Per the germline V gene, CDR1 is MDHEN and CDR2 is SYDVKM. CDR3 loop: CASTLGGTGAYEQYF. The CDR3 nucleotides are TGTGCCAGCACCCTTGGAGGGACAGGGGCCTACGAGCAGTACTTC.

The chain has TRBV11-2 and TRBJ2-3, with 8 bases matching TRBD2. CDR3 size: 15 residues. V lost 2 bases, J lost 4 bases, and 5 bases stayed unmatched. CDR1 is SGHAT and CDR2 is FQNNGV in the germline V gene. CDR3 in DNA: TGTGCCAGCAGCTTACGCGGGAGGACCCCAGATACGCAGTATTTT. This translates into CASSLRGRTPDTQYF.

The chain combines TRBV15 with TRBJ2-4; the D gene is possibly TRBD2 (5 bases). Trimming removed 6 bases from V and 5 bases from J, with 11 bases in between. Germline lookup yields CDR1 LNHNV and CDR2 YYDKDF (reference sequence). The CDR3 is 13 residues long. CDR3 sequence: CATSPRLQNIQYF. For the CDR3, the DNA is TGTGCCACCAGTCCCCGACTACAAAACATTCAGTACTTC.